What follows are 8 T cell receptor beta chains derived from one specimen sequenced in a study of OX40 agonist ivuxolimab in advanced cancers. The repertoire was sequenced with immunoSEQ multiplex PCR; TCRdb's copy has only in-frame clones and lacks some. The sample contains roughly 42,000 clones, about 91% of which appear only once. The source material was CD4+ or CD8+ T cells sorted from blood, sampled in a trial of the OX40 agonist ivuxolimab. The receptors come from an adult with an advanced solid tumor such as melanoma, head and neck, liver or kidney cancer.

V usage is TRBV19 and J usage is TRBJ2-1; possibly TRBD2 for D (6 bases). This CDR3 region has 14 residues. Germline CDR1 reads LNHDA; CDR2 reads SQIVND (reference sequence). Deletions cut 2 bases from V and 8 bases from J, with 13 bases between. Written as DNA, the CDR3 is TGTGCCAGTAGTATAACGGGAGTTCTACATGAGCAGTTCTTC. It translates to CASSITGVLHEQFF. The complete variable domain, with remaining parts taken from reference TRBV19 and TRBJ2-1, reads DGGITQSPKYLFRKEGQNVTLSCEQNLNHDAMYWYRQDPGQGLRLIYYSQIVNDFQKGDIAEGYSVSREKKESFPLTVTSAQKNPTAFYLCASSITGVLHEQFFGPGTRLTVL.

The CDR3 is CASSAGTGGQPQHF. The CDR3 DNA follows: TGTGCCAGCAGCGCGGGGACAGGGGGGCAGCCCCAGCATTTT. V gene TRBV9 combines with J gene TRBJ1-5, with 11 bases aligning to TRBD1. The trim removed 3 bases at V and 7 bases at J, leaving 3 bases unmatched. The CDR3 totals 14 residues. From germline, CDR1 is SGDLS and CDR2 YYNGEE. Complete variable domain (other parts from reference TRBV9 and TRBJ1-5): DSGVTQTPKHLITATGQRVTLRCSPRSGDLSVYWYQQSLDQGLQFLIQYYNGEERAKGNILERFSAQQFPDLHSELNLSSLELGDSALYFCASSAGTGGQPQHFGDGTRLSIL.

The chain carries TRBV9 and TRBJ1-1; D may be TRBD1 (5 bases). CDR3 length: 15 amino acids. Germline CDR1 and CDR2: SGDLS and YYNGEE. V gave up 0 bases and J gave up 1 base, with 10 bases separating them. CDR3 residues: CASSVGGGANTEAFF. Here the CDR3 DNA reads TGTGCCAGCAGCGTAGGAGGAGGGGCGAACACTGAAGCTTTCTTT.

V gene TRBV5-1 combines with J gene TRBJ2-7; D is unresolved. The CDR3 totals 14 residues. Between the trimmed V and J ends, which lost 2 bases and 2 bases, there was a span of 11 bases. Germline CDR1 is SGHRS and CDR2 is YFSETQ. The CDR3 reads CASSFEGLAYEQYF. CDR3 DNA: TGCGCCAGCAGCTTCGAAGGGCTAGCCTACGAGCAGTACTTC.

The V and J genes are TRBV27 and TRBJ1-1; D remains unclear. Trimming left V 0 bases short and J 4 bases short, with 6 bases between. The CDR3 runs 13 residues. The germline CDR1 and CDR2 sequences are MNHEY and SMNVEV (reference sequence). DNA for the CDR3: TGTGCCAGCAGTTTATCCGCGAGCACTGAAGCTTTCTTT. It is translated as CASSLSASTEAFF.

The chain uses TRBV27 and TRBJ2-1; D is unresolved. The CDR3 is 13 amino acids. Germline loops: CDR1 MNHEY, CDR2 SMNVEV (reference sequence). V lost 5 bases to trimming and J lost 2 bases, with 7 bases between them. CDR3 residues: CASSQRPYNEQFF. The CDR3 bases are TGTGCCAGCAGTCAGCGACCCTACAATGAGCAGTTCTTC.

This clone is medium-sized within its sample. The chain joins TRBV29-1 to TRBJ2-1, with no clear D. The length of the CDR3 is 11 residues. Per germline, CDR1 SQVTM and CDR2 ANQGSEA. The ends were cut back, 3 bases at V and 8 bases at J, with 8 bases in the middle. The CDR3 spells CSVDVVYEQFF. The CDR3 coding sequence is TGCAGCGTTGATGTAGTTTATGAGCAGTTCTTC.

The J gene is TRBJ2-3, the V gene TRBV19, with D hard to call. V lost 5 bases, J lost 5 bases, and 11 bases lay in between. The CDR3 runs to 13 residues. Germline CDR1 reads LNHDA; CDR2 reads SQIVND (reference sequence). The CDR3 spells CASSPGFRDTQYF. The DNA for the CDR3 is TGTGCCAGTAGTCCTGGGTTCCGAGATACGCAGTATTTT.